This T cell receptor (beta chain) was recorded in a study of blood T cells in healthy people across ages. Primers used in a second PCR of roughly 6 to 12 cycles were a sample-barcoded 5' primer and a J-beta primer mix. TCRdb re-analysed the 5' RACE reads in MiXCR, keeping a single row per CDR3 protein. The data contain 350,000 to 450,000 distinct CDR3 sequences, roughly half of them singletons. This clonotype appeared many times. V shed 5 bases, J shed 2 bases, and the junction held 4 bases outside the gene matches. Germline assignment: CDR1 LGHNA and CDR2 YSLEER. This CDR3 is built from 14 residues. The chain joins TRBV4-3 to TRBJ2-3; TRBD1 agrees at 7 bases. The source material was blood. This clonotype originated in a man aged 55 to 69 in good health. CDR3 DNA sequence: TGCGCCAGCAGCGGGGACAGTTACACAGATACGCAGTATTTT. This gives the protein CASSGDSYTDTQYF.